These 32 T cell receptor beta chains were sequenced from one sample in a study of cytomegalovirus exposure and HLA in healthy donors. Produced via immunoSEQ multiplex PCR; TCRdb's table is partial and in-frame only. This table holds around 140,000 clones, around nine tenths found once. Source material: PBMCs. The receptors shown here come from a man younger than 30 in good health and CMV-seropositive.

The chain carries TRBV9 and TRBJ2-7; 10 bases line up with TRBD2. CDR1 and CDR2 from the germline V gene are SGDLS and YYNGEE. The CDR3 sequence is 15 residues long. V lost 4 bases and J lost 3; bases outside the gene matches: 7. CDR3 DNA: TGTGCCAGCAGCTTCGGACTAGCGGAGGACTACGAGCAGTACTTC. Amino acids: CASSFGLAEDYEQYF.

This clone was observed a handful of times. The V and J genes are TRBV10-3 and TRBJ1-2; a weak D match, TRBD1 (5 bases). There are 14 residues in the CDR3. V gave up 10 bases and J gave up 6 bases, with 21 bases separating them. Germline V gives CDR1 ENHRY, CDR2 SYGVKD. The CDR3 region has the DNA TGTGCCACCAAATCACCGGGGGGGGTGGATGGCTACACCTTC. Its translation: CATKSPGGVDGYTF.

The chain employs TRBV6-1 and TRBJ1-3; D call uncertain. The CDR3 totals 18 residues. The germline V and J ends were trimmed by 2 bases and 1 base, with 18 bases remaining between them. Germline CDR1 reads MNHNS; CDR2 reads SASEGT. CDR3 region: CASSELVPGGGSGNTIYF. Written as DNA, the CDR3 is TGTGCCAGCAGTGAATTAGTTCCGGGAGGTGGGTCTGGAAACACCATATATTTT.

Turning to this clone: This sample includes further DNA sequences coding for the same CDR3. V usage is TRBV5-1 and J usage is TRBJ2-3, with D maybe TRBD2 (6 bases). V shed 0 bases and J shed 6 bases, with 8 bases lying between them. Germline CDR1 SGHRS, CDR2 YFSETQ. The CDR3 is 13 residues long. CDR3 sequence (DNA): TGCGCCAGCAGCTTGGCCGGGACTGATACGCAGTATTTT. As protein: CASSLAGTDTQYF.

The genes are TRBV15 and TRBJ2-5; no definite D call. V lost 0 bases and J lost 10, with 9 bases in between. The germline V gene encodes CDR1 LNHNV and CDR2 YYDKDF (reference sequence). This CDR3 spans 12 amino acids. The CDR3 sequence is CATSRDWSDQYF. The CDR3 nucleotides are TGTGCCACCAGCAGAGATTGGAGCGACCAGTACTTC.

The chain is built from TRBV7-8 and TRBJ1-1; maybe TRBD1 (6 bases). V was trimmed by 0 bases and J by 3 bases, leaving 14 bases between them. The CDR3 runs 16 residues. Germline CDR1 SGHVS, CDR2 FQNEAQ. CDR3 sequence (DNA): TGTGCCAGCAGCTTAGCCGCCGGGACATTAGACACTGAAGCTTTCTTT. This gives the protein CASSLAAGTLDTEAFF.

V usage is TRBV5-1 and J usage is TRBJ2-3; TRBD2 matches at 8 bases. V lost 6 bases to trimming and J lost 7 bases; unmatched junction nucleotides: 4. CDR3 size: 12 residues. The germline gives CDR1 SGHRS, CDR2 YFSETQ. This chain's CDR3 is CASTGGLNTQYF. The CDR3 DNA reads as TGCGCCAGCACGGGGGGGTTAAATACGCAGTATTTT.

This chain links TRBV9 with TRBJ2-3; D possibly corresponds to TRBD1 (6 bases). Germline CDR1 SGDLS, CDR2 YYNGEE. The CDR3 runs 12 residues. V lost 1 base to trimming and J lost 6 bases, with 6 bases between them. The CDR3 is CASSVTGDTQYF. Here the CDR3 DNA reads TGTGCCAGCAGCGTAACAGGGGATACGCAGTATTTT.

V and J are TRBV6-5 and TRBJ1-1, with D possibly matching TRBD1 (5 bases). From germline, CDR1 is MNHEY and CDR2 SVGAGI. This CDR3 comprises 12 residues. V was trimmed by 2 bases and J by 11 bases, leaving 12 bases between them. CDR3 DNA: TGTGCCAGCAGTTACGCCGGGGGATTGGCTTTCTTT. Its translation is CASSYAGGLAFF.

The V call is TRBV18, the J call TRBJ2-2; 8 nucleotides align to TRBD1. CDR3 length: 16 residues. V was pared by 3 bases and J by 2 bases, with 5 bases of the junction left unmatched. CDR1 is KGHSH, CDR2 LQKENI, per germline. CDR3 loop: CASSPPTGVNTGELFF. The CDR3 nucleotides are TGTGCCAGCTCACCCCCGACAGGGGTTAACACCGGGGAGCTGTTTTTT.

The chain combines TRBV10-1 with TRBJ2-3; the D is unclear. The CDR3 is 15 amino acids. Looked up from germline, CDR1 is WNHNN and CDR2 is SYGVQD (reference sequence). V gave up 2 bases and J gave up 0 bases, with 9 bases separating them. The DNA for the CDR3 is TGCGCCAGCAGTGAGGGCTGGGCGAGCACAGATACGCAGTATTTT. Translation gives CASSEGWASTDTQYF.

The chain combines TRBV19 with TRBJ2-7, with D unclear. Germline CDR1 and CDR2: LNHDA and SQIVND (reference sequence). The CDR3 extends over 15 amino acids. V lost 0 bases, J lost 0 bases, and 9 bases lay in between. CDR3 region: CASSIEARSSYEQYF. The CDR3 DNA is TGTGCCAGTAGTATAGAGGCTAGGAGCTCCTACGAGCAGTACTTC.

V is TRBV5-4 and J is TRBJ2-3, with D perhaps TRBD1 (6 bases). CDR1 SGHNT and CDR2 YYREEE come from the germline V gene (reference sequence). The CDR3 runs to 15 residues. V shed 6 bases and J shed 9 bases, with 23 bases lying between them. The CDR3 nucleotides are TGTGCCAGCACCGTAACGGCCAGACAGGAGTACACGCAGTATTTT. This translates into CASTVTARQEYTQYF.

The CDR3 DNA follows: TGTGCCAGCAGTTACTACGCGGGAGCGGTGCAGTTCTTC. It is translated as CASSYYAGAVQFF. This sequence joins TRBV6-5 and TRBJ2-1, with TRBD2 identical over 7 bases. Per germline, CDR1 MNHEY and CDR2 SVGAGI. V dropped 1 base and J dropped 12; count of bases not matched to a gene: 6. This CDR3 has 13 residues.

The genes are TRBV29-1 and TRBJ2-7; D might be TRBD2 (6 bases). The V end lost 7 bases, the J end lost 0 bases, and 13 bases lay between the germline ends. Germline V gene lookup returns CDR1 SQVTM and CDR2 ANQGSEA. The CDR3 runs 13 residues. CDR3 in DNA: TGCAGCGCCCGGGACTCCCTCTCCTACGAGCAGTACTTC. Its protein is CSARDSLSYEQYF.

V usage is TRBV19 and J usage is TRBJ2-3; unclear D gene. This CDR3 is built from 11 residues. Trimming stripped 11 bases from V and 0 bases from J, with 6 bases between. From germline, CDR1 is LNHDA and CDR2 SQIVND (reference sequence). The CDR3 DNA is TGTGCCGACTCGAGCACAGATACGCAGTATTTT. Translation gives CADSSTDTQYF.

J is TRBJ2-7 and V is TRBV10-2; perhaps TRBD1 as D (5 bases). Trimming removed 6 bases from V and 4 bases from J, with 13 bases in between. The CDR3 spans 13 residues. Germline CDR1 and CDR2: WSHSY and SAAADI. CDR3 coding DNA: TGCGCCAGCAGCGCCGGACAACTATACGAGCAGTACTTC. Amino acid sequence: CASSAGQLYEQYF.

In DNA form, the CDR3 reads TGTGCCAGCAGCAAAGCCCGAGGGGGGGGAGGCAATCAGCCCCAGCATTTT. Protein sequence: CASSKARGGGGNQPQHF. The rearrangement uses TRBV21-1 and TRBJ1-5. TRBV21-1 is assigned pseudogene status. CDR3 length equals 17 residues.

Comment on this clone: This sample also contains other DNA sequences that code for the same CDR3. CDR3 in amino acids: CASSIGQGSYEQYF. The DNA for the CDR3 is TGTGCCAGTAGTATAGGACAGGGCTCCTACGAGCAGTACTTC. This sequence joins TRBV19 and TRBJ2-7; 7 bases fit TRBD1. The CDR3 runs 14 residues. The germline CDR1 and CDR2 sequences are LNHDA and SQIVND (reference sequence). V lost 1 base, J lost 0 bases, and 0 bases stayed unmatched.

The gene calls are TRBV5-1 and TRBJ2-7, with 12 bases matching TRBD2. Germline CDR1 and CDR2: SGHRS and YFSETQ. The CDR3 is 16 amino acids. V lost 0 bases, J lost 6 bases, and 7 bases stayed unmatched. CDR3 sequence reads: CASSLETSGSGGEQYF. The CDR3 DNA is TGCGCCAGCAGCTTGGAGACTAGCGGGAGTGGTGGCGAGCAGTACTTC.

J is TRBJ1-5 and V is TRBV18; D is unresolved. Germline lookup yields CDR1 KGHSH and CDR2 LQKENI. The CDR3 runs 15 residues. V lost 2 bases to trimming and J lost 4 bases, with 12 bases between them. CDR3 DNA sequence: TGTGCCAGCTCACCAGGCAGGCCCAATAATCAGCCCCAGCATTTT. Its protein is CASSPGRPNNQPQHF.

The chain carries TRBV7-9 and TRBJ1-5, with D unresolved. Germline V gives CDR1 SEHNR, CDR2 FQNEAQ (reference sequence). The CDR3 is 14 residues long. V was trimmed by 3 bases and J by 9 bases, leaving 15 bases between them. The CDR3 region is CASSLEPYTGPQHF. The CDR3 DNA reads TGTGCCAGCAGCTTGGAGCCGTATACCGGGCCCCAGCATTTT.

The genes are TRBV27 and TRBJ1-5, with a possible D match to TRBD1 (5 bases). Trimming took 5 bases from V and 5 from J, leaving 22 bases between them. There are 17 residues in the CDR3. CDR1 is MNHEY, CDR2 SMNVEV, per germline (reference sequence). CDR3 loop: CASSPIYFRSGDQPQHF. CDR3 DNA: TGTGCCAGCAGTCCAATTTATTTCCGTTCGGGGGATCAGCCCCAGCATTTT.

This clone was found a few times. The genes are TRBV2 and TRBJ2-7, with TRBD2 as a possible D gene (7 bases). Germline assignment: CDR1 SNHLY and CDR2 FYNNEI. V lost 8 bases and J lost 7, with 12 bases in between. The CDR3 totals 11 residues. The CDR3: CASGGAREQYF. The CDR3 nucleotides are TGTGCCAGCGGGGGGGCCAGGGAGCAGTACTTC.

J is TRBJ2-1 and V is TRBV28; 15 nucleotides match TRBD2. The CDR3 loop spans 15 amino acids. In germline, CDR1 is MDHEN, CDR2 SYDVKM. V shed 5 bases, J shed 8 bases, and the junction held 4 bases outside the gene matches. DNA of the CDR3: TGTGCCAGCAGTCTGGGACTAGCGGGGGGCGATGAGCAGTTCTTC. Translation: CASSLGLAGGDEQFF. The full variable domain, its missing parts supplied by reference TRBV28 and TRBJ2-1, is DVKVTQSSRYLVKRTGEKVFLECVQDMDHENMFWYRQDPGLGLRLIYFSYDVKMKEKGDIPEGYSVSREKKERFSLILESASTNQTSMYLCASSLGLAGGDEQFFGPGTRLTVL.

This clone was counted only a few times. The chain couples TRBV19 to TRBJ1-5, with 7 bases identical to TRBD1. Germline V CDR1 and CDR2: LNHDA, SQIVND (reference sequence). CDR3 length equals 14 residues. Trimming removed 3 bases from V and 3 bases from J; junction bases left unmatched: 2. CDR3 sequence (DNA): TGTGCCAGTAGTATGGGGACAGTCAATCAGCCCCAGCATTTT. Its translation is CASSMGTVNQPQHF.

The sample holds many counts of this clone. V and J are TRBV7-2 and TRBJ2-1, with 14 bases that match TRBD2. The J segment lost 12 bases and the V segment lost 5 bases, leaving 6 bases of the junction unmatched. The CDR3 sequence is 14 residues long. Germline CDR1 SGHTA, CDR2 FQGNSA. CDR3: CASSPGTSGSWQFF. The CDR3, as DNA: TGTGCCAGCAGCCCGGGGACTAGCGGGAGTTGGCAGTTCTTC.

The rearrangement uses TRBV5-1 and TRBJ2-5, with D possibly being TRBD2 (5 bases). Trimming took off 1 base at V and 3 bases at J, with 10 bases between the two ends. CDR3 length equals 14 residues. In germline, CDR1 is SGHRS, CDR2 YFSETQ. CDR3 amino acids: CASSLFPGKETQYF. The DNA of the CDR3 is TGCGCCAGCAGCTTGTTTCCGGGGAAAGAGACCCAGTACTTC.

CDR3 sequence (DNA): TGTGCCAGCAGCTCCCGGGAACCGACTAGCGGGAACACCGGGGAGCTGTTTTTT. Encoded protein: CASSSREPTSGNTGELFF. The chain is built from TRBV7-8 and TRBJ2-2, with TRBD2 identical over 9 bases. V dropped 4 bases and J dropped 1; count of bases not matched to a gene: 10. Germline V CDR1 and CDR2: SGHVS, FQNEAQ. There are 18 residues in the CDR3.

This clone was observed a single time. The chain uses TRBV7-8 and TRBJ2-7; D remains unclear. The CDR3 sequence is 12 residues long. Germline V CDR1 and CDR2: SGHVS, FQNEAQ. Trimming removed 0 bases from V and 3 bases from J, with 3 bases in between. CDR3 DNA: TGTGCCAGCAGCTTAGCCAACTACGAGCAGTACTTC. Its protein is CASSLANYEQYF.

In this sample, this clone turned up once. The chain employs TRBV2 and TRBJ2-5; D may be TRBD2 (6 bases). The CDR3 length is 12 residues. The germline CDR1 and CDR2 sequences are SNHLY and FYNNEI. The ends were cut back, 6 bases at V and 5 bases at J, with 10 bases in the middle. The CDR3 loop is CASRPSVETQYF. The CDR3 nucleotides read TGTGCCAGCAGACCTAGCGTCGAGACCCAGTACTTC.

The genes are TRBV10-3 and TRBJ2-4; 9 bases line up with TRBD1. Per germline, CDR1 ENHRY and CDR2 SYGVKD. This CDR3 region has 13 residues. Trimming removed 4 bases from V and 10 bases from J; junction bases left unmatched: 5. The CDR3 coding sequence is TGTGCCATCAGTGGCCGGGACAGGGAGATTCAGTACTTC. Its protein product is CAISGRDREIQYF.